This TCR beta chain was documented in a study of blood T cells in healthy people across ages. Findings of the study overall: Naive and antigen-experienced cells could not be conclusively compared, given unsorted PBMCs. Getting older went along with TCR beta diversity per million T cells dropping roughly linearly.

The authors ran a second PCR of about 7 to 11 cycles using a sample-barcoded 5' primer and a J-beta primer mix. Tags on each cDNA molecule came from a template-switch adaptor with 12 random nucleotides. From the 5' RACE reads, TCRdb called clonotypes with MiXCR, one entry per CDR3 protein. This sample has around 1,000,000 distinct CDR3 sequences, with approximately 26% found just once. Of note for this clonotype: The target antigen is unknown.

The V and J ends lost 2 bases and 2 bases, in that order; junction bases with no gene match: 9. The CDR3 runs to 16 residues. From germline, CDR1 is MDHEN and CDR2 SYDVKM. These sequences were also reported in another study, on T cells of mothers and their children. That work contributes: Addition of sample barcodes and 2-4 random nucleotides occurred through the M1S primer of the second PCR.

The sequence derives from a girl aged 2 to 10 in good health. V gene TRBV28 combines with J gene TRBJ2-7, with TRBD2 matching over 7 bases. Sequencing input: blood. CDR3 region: CASSLVSSGDAYEQYF. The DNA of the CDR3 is TGTGCCAGCAGTTTAGTATCCAGCGGGGACGCCTACGAGCAGTACTTC.